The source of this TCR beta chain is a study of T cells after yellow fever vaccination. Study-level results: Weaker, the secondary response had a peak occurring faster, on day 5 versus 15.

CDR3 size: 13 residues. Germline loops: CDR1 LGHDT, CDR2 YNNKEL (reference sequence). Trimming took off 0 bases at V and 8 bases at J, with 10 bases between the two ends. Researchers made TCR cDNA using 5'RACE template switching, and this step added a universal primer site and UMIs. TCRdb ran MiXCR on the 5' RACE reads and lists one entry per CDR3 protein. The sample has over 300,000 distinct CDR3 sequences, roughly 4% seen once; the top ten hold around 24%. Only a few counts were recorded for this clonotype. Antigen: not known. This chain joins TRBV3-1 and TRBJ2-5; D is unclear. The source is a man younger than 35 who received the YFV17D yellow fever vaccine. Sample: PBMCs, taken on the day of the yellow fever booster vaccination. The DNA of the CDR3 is TGTGCCAGCAGCCAAGATATTTCGCCAACCCAGTACTTC. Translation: CASSQDISPTQYF.